The next 15 T cell receptor beta chains were all read from a single sample in a study of T cell responses to AZD1222 COVID-19 vaccine. Profiling relied on immunoSEQ multiplex PCR, and the TCRdb table lists in-frame clones only, not all of them. The sample has around 160,000 clones; around nine tenths are singletons. This sample comprised peripheral blood, obtained on day 0 of AZD1222 vaccination. The receptors originated from an adult in good health.

This clone was picked up a small number of times. The chain recombines TRBV7-8 with TRBJ2-5; TRBD1 matches at 10 bases. Trimming cost V 2 bases and J 4 bases; bases outside gene matches: 7. The CDR3 is made up of 16 amino acids. Germline CDR1 reads SGHVS; CDR2 reads FQNEAQ. CDR3 nucleotide sequence: TGTGCCAGCAGCTTACGTCGGGACAGGGGTGGAGAGACCCAGTACTTC. Its protein is CASSLRRDRGGETQYF.

The V call is TRBV6-2 or TRBV6-3, the J call TRBJ1-2; TRBD1 matches at 8 bases. Per the germline V gene, CDR1 is MNHEY and CDR2 is SVGEGT. The CDR3 totals 16 residues. After removal of 6 bases from V and 7 bases from J, the junction contained 16 bases not matched to a gene. CDR3 DNA: TGTGCCAGCAGCCACTCCGGCCAGGGGGCGCTTGCTGGCTACACCTTC. Translation: CASSHSGQGALAGYTF.

This chain uses TRBV27 with TRBJ2-7, with 10 bases lining up with TRBD2. The V gene end was trimmed by 8 bases and the J gene end by 5 bases; junction bases not matched to a gene: 24. The CDR3 spans 19 residues. Looked up from germline, CDR1 is MNHEY and CDR2 is SMNVEV (reference sequence). The CDR3 region is CASAAGGYRALAGVNEQYF. The CDR3 bases are TGTGCCAGCGCCGCCGGAGGATATAGGGCCCTAGCGGGAGTAAACGAGCAGTACTTC.

J is TRBJ1-2 and V is TRBV6-4; maybe TRBD1 (5 bases). CDR3 size: 13 residues. In germline, CDR1 is MRHNA, CDR2 SNTAGT. Trimming stripped 7 bases from V and 2 bases from J, with 11 bases between. The CDR3 protein is CASKPPGNYGYTF. The CDR3 DNA reads TGTGCCAGCAAACCCCCAGGGAACTATGGCTACACCTTC.

The gene calls are TRBV29-1 and TRBJ1-1; D may be TRBD1 (6 bases). The V and J ends lost 7 bases and 5 bases respectively, with 17 bases between them. The CDR3 has 13 residues. In germline, CDR1 is SQVTM, CDR2 ANQGSEA. The CDR3, as DNA: TGCAGCGCCGGGCAGGGGCTCGGGACTGAAGCTTTCTTT. As protein: CSAGQGLGTEAFF.

In its sample, this clone was seen a few times. The chain is built from TRBV2 and TRBJ1-2, with 8 bases aligning to TRBD1. The CDR3 is made up of 15 amino acids. The germline gives CDR1 SNHLY, CDR2 FYNNEI. Trimming took 2 bases from V and 8 from J; bases not matched to a gene: 10. CDR3 sequence reads: CASSERTGLFPGYTF. The CDR3 DNA is TGTGCCAGCAGTGAACGGACAGGGTTATTTCCCGGCTACACCTTC.

This clone is a singleton in its sample. The V gene is TRBV18, the J gene TRBJ1-2; 8 bases are a match to TRBD1. The CDR3 has 14 amino acids. The J segment lost 4 bases and the V segment lost 4 bases, leaving 5 bases of the junction unmatched. The germline CDR1 and CDR2 sequences are KGHSH and LQKENI. CDR3 in amino acids: CASSLGTGSYGYTF. CDR3 nucleotides: TGTGCCAGCTCACTGGGGACAGGTTCCTATGGCTACACCTTC.

The chain employs TRBV19 and TRBJ2-3; TRBD1 aligns across 9 bases. The CDR3 runs 18 residues. Germline V gene sequence: CDR1 LNHDA, CDR2 SQIVND (reference sequence). V dropped 5 bases and J dropped 1; count of bases not matched to a gene: 13. The CDR3 bases are TGTGCCAGTAGTTCTAGGTTTAGGGGACAGGGACGCACAGATACGCAGTATTTT. Its translation: CASSSRFRGQGRTDTQYF.

The V gene is TRBV7-8, the J gene TRBJ1-1; D is undetermined. Germline assignment: CDR1 SGHVS and CDR2 FQNEAQ. The V end was cut by 6 bases, the J end by 1 base, with 24 bases between. The CDR3 extends over 18 amino acids. The CDR3 region is CASRKGPRDDLPNTEAFF. CDR3 DNA: TGTGCCAGCAGAAAAGGTCCTCGGGATGATCTTCCGAACACTGAAGCTTTCTTT.

This chain links TRBV28 with TRBJ2-3; 7 positions match TRBD2. Per the germline V gene, CDR1 is MDHEN and CDR2 is SYDVKM. The CDR3 consists of 15 residues. J lost 0 bases, V lost 6 bases, and 6 bases had no gene match. CDR3: CASSTIGGSTDTQYF. CDR3 DNA: TGTGCCAGCAGCACAATCGGGGGGAGCACAGATACGCAGTATTTT.

This chain uses TRBV28 with TRBJ2-5; D is possibly TRBD1 or TRBD2 (5 bases each). Per the germline V gene, CDR1 is MDHEN and CDR2 is SYDVKM. This CDR3 spans 14 amino acids. Trimming removed 3 bases from V and 2 bases from J, with 10 bases in between. The CDR3 nucleotides read TGTGCCAGCAGTTTTGGATGGGGGCAAGAGACCCAGTACTTC. Amino acids: CASSFGWGQETQYF.

This chain links TRBV19 with TRBJ1-2, with unresolved D. Trimming took 8 bases from V and 6 from J, leaving 19 bases between them. Per germline, CDR1 LNHDA and CDR2 SQIVND (reference sequence). The CDR3 loop spans 14 amino acids. The CDR3 nucleotides are TGTGCCAGTCGGCCCCAGGCCGGCGGGGATGGCTACACCTTC. Its protein product is CASRPQAGGDGYTF.

This clone was detected once. This rearrangement joins TRBV5-8 to TRBJ2-7; D unresolved. Looked up from germline, CDR1 is SGHTS and CDR2 is YDEGEE. V lost 7 bases to trimming and J lost 1 base, with 18 bases between them. This CDR3 has 15 residues. The CDR3 protein is CASHSGVARSYEQYF. The CDR3 DNA reads TGTGCCAGCCACTCCGGCGTCGCCAGATCCTACGAGCAGTACTTC.

The chain combines TRBV5-4 with TRBJ2-7, with unresolved D. The CDR3 is made up of 12 amino acids. Germline loops: CDR1 SGHNT, CDR2 YYREEE (reference sequence). The germline V and J ends were trimmed by 0 bases and 2 bases, with 3 bases remaining between them. The DNA for the CDR3 is TGTGCCAGCAGCTTGGGGACCTACGAGCAGTACTTC. Translation gives CASSLGTYEQYF.

The rearrangement joins TRBV6-6 to TRBJ1-2; the D gene is possibly TRBD1 (6 bases). CDR1 and CDR2 from the germline V gene are MNHNY and SVGAGI (reference sequence). CDR3 length: 13 residues. V lost 2 bases and J lost 8, with 12 bases in between. This CDR3 is CASSYEGGVGYTF. CDR3 bases: TGTGCCAGCAGTTACGAAGGGGGGGTGGGCTACACCTTC.